Listed here is a single TCR beta chain. Its antigen is as yet unknown. Both 60 Vbeta primers and 13 Jbeta primers went into the PCR. Data came from immunoSEQ multiplex PCR; TCRdb stores just in-frame clones and leaves some out. This table holds roughly 100,000 clones, around four fifths found once. The data originate from a study of cytomegalovirus exposure and HLA in healthy donors. General study points: In vitro confirmation showed three CMV-associated chains to be CMV antigen specific. There were about 160 TCR beta chains listed as cytomegalovirus-associated.

The V gene lost 0 bases and the J gene lost 6 bases, with 12 bases spanning the gap. The CDR3 totals 14 residues. In germline, CDR1 is SGHRS, CDR2 YFSETQ. V usage is TRBV5-1 and J usage is TRBJ1-1; a weak D match, TRBD1 (6 bases). The receptor was derived from a woman aged 18-30 years in good health and CMV-seropositive. Sequencing was done on a sample of PBMCs. CDR3 nucleotide sequence: TGCGCCAGCAGCTTGGAGCGGGGGCAGTCTGAAGCTTTCTTT. This sequence encodes CASSLERGQSEAFF.